This TCR beta chain was documented in a study of T cells in narcolepsy. Background on the study: Enrolled donors included narcolepsy type 1 or type 2 patients and healthy controls. Whole-study findings and limits: Healthy controls reportedly lacked the autoreactive clonotypes serially found in patients' blood.

Clones were sequenced by immunoSEQ multiplex PCR, and TCRdb holds only the in-frame ones, with some missing. The sample has roughly 34,000 clones, about 84% seen once. Notes on this clone: The antigen is unknown.

This CDR3 contains 16 residues. The germline V gene encodes CDR1 MGHRA and CDR2 YSYEKL. V dropped 0 bases and J dropped 1 base, with 12 bases sitting between them. The TCR was taken from a human donor with narcolepsy. The chain is built from TRBV4-1 and TRBJ1-1, with unresolved D. The sample was CD45RA- memory CD4+ T cells from PBMCs. CDR3 sequence reads: CASSQEEDGWNTEAFF. For the CDR3, the DNA is TGCGCCAGCAGCCAAGAGGAGGATGGATGGAACACTGAAGCTTTCTTT.